The clone carrying this T cell receptor beta chain was detected only a few times. This record belongs to a study of blood T cell repertoires in COVID-19. Study details: Spain, Italy and the United States supplied samples that represented acute and convalescent COVID-19.

Original processing notes: From reference gene primer amplification, estimates of nucleated cell counts were derived. The repertoire was sequenced with immunoSEQ multiplex PCR; TCRdb's copy has only in-frame clones and lacks some. V, J and clone size reflect that table, while D and trimming were determined from the DNA. The sample includes about 140,000 clones, more than 60% of them seen just once. V was pared by 2 bases and J by 0 bases, with 8 bases between. Per germline, CDR1 KGHSH and CDR2 LQKENI. The CDR3 is made up of 15 amino acids. The TCR sequence derives from a woman aged 50 to 65 with active or convalescent COVID-19. This chain joins TRBV18 and TRBJ2-1, with unresolved D. The sample comprised peripheral blood. CDR3 nucleotide sequence: TGTGCCAGCTCACCAATCCCCGGCTCCTACAATGAGCAGTTCTTC. Amino acid sequence: CASSPIPGSYNEQFF.